This T cell receptor (beta chain) was obtained from a study of shared clonotypes between healthy human individuals. V shed 11 bases and J 4 bases; nucleotides not matched to a gene: 8. Germline V gene lookup returns CDR1 MNHNS and CDR2 SASEGT. This CDR3 has 13 amino acids. In this sample, this clone turned up many times. The identical CDR3 is also encoded by other nucleotide sequences in the sample. The material for each subset, its genomic DNA, was split evenly across several immunoSEQ plates. In the study's own analysis: Junction-only sequences without quality scores came from ImmunoSEQ, so filtering differed. Repertoires were generated with immunoSEQ multiplex PCR, while TCRdb's copy carries only in-frame clones and drops some. Clonal size and the V and J genes are those of that table, whereas D and trimming came from the DNA. The sample shows 470,000 or so clones, around 85% of them seen only once.

Adult Caucasians living in Nashville, Tennessee made up all of the donors. The V gene is TRBV6-1, the J gene TRBJ2-7; 10 bases agree with TRBD1. The sample was PBMCs. This TCR came from a woman in her thirties or forties in good health. Some clones in this sample may be carry-over from other donors' samples. The CDR3 sequence: CAGGTGALYEQYF. The DNA of the CDR3 is TGTGCCGGAGGGACAGGGGCGCTTTACGAGCAGTACTTC.